This T cell receptor (beta chain) was retrieved from a study of T cell responses to AZD1222 COVID-19 vaccine. As for the study in general: Analysis merged second doses at about 4 or about 12 weeks.

Measured with immunoSEQ multiplex PCR; TCRdb has only the in-frame clones, and not every one. Among 150,000 to 200,000 clones listed, just under 95% were seen once. This CDR3 region has 13 residues. Looked up from germline, CDR1 is LNHNV and CDR2 is YYDKDF (reference sequence). The V gene lost 0 bases and the J gene lost 7 bases, with 10 bases spanning the gap. The sample holds one count of this clone. The material was peripheral blood, obtained on day 0 of AZD1222 vaccination. This receptor was taken from an adult in good health. The chain combines TRBV15 with TRBJ2-7; a possible D gene is TRBD2 (6 bases). Written as DNA, the CDR3 is TGTGCCACCAGCAGAGAACCGGGACTTGAGCAGTACTTC. It yields the protein CATSREPGLEQYF. Combining the CDR3 with reference TRBV15 and TRBJ2-7 gives the whole variable domain DAMVIQNPRYQVTQFGKPVTLSCSQTLNHNVMYWYQQKSSQAPKLLFHYYDKDFNNEADTPDNFQSRRPNTSFCFLDIRSPGLGDTAMYLCATSREPGLEQYFGPGTRLTVT.